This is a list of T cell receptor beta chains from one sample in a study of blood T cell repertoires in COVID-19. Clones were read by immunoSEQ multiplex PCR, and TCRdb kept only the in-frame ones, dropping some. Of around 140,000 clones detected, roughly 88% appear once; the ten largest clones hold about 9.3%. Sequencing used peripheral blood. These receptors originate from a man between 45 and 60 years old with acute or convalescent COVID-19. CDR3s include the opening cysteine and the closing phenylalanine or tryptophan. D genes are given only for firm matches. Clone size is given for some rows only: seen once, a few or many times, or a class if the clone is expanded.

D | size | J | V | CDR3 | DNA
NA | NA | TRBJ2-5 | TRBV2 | CASSEGAVQETQYF | TGTGCCAGCAGTGAAGGGGCAGTCCAAGAGACCCAGTACTTC
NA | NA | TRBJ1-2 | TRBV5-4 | CASSLEGDGYTF | TGTGCCAGCAGCTTAGAGGGAGATGGCTACACCTTC
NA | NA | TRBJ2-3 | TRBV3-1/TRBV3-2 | CASSEWAAGSTDTQYF | TGTGCCAGCAGTGAATGGGCGGCGGGTAGCACAGATACGCAGTATTTT
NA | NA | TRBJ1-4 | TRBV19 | CASSIAIAEKLFF | TGTGCCAGTAGTATAGCAATAGCGGAAAAACTGTTTTTT
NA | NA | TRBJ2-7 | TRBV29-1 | CSVEVGGEYEQYF | TGCAGCGTTGAAGTGGGGGGAGAATACGAGCAGTACTTC
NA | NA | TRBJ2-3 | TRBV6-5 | CASSYTGISGTDTQYF | TGTGCCAGCAGTTATACCGGGATTTCGGGCACAGATACGCAGTATTTT
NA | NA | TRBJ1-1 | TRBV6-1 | CASSEERGTEAFF | TGTGCCAGCAGTGAGGAGCGGGGCACTGAAGCTTTCTTT
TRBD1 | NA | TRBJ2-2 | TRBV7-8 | CASRSPDRDFGGELFF | TGTGCCAGCAGATCTCCGGACAGGGATTTCGGCGGGGAGCTGTTTTTT
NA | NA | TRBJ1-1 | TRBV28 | CASSSQNTEAFF | TGTGCCAGCAGTTCCCAGAACACTGAAGCTTTCTTT
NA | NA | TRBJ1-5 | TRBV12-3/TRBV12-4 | CASSLTRNQPQHF | TGTGCCAGCAGTTTGACTCGCAATCAGCCCCAGCATTTT
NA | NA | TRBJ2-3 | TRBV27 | CASSRDKRTDTQYF | TGTGCCAGCAGTCGGGACAAGCGCACAGATACGCAGTATTTT
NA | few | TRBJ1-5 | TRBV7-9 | CASSLAREISTNQPQHF | TGTGCCAGCAGCTTAGCCAGGGAAATCTCGACCAATCAGCCCCAGCATTTT
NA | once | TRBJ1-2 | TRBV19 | CASSIEGGQDYGYTF | TGTGCCAGTAGTATAGAGGGGGGGCAGGACTATGGCTACACCTTC
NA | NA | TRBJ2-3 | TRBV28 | CASSLASISTDTQYF | TGTGCCAGCAGTTTGGCCTCGATAAGCACAGATACGCAGTATTTT
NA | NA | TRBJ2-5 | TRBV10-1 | CARSHYAKTQYF | TGCGCCAGATCGCACTACGCCAAGACCCAGTACTTC
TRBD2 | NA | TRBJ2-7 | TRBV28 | CASSWWTSGRAYEQYF | TGTGCCAGCAGTTGGTGGACTAGCGGGAGGGCCTACGAGCAGTACTTC
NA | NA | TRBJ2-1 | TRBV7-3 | CASSQGWANEQFF | TGTGCCAGCAGCCAGGGGTGGGCGAATGAGCAGTTCTTC
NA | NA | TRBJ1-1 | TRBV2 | CASFGVTLAEAFF | TGTGCCAGCTTTGGAGTCACACTAGCTGAAGCTTTCTTT
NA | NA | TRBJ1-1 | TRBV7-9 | CASSLGSMNTEAFF | TGTGCCAGCAGCTTAGGGTCTATGAACACTGAAGCTTTCTTT
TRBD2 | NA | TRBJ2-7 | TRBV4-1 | CASSQGSGKPYEQYF | TGCGCCAGCAGCCAGGGGAGCGGGAAGCCCTACGAGCAGTACTTC
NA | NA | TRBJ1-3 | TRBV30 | CAWSKLLGNTIYF | TGTGCCTGGAGTAAGCTTCTTGGAAACACCATATATTTT
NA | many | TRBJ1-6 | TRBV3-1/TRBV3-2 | CASSSGGPNSPLHF | TGTGCCAGCAGCTCCGGGGGTCCCAATTCACCCCTCCACTTT
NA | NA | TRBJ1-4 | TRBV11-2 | CASSLWRGPEKLFF | TGTGCCAGCAGCCTATGGCGAGGGCCTGAAAAACTGTTTTTT